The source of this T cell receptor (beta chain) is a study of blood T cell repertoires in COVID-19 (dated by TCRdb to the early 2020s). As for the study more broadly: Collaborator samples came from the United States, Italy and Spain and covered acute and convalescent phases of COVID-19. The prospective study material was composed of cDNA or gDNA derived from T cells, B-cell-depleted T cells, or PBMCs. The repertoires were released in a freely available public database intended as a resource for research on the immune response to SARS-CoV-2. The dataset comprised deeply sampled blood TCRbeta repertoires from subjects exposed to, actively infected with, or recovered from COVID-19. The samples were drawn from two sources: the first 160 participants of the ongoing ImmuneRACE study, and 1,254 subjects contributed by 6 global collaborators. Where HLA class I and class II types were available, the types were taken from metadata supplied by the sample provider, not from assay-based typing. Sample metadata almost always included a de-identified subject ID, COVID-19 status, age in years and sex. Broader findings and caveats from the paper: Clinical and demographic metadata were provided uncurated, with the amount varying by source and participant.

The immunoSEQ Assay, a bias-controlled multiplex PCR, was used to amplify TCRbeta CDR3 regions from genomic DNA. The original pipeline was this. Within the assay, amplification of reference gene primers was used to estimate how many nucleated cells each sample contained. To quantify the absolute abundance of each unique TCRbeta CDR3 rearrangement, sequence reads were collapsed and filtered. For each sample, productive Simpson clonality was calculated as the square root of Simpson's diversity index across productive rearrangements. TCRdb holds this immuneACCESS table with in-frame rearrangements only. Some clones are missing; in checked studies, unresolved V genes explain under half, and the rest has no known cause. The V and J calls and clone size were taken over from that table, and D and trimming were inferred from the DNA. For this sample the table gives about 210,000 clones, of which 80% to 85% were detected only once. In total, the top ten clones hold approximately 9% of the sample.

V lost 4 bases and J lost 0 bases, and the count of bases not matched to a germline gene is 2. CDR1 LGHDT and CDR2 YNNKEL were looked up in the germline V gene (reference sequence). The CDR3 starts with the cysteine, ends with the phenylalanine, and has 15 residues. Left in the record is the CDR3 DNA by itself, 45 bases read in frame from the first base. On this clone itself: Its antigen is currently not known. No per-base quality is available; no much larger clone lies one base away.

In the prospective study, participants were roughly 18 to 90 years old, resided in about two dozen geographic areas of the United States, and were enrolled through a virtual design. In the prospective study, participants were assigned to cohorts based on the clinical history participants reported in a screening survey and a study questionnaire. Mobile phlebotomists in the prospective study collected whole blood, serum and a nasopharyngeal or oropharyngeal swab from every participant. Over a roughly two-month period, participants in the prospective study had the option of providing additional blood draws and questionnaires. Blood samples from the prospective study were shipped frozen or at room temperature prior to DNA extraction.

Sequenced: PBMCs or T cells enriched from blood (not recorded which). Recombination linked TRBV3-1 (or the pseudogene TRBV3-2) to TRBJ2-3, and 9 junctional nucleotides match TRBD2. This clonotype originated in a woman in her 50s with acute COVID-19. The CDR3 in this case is CASSPLAGSTDTQYF. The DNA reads TGTGCCAGCAGCCCGCTAGCGGGAAGCACAGATACGCAGTATTTT.